This TCR beta chain stems from a study of T cells in Graves' hyperthyroidism and ophthalmopathy (dated by TCRdb to between 2018 and 2020). Regarding the complete study: Peripheral blood samples were taken at the time of initial diagnosis, prior to any treatment. TCR V-J signatures able to tell the groups apart were searched for in a discovery cohort of 100 or so patients, of whom around 42 had Graves' ophthalmopathy and 55 to 60 had stable Graves' hyperthyroidism. Prospective prediction of ophthalmopathy was tested in an independent validation cohort of under 20 hyperthyroidism patients and some 17 patients who later progressed to ophthalmopathy. The roughly 100 discovery patients were randomly split 7:3 into training and test sets. The study also compared thyroid tissue and blood T-cell repertoires from five or six Graves' hyperthyroidism patients. After sampling, hyperthyroidism patients received methimazole starting at 30 mg daily, and ophthalmopathy patients received high-dose intravenous methylprednisolone. The paper reports TCR Vbeta CDR3 sequencing of some 140 peripheral blood samples: 40 to 45 ophthalmopathy, approximately 74 hyperthyroidism and around 17 progressor patients. The paper's findings and limits, for the study overall: Ophthalmopathy was separated from stable hyperthyroidism by a 13 V-J signature model, with 85% to 90% sensitivity and about 81% specificity obtained in cross-validation and 80%/75% obtained in testing. During validation, the model predicted progression to ophthalmopathy a median of around 7 months ahead of onset, with 60% to 71% sensitivity and almost 75% specificity. Most expanded thyroid clonotypes (frequency above 0.001) were also found in blood, which suggests that blood repertoires may mirror thyroid immune responses. No statistical method was used to set the sample size in advance, and investigators knew the group allocation.

TCR beta CDR3 regions were amplified from RNA transcripts. The first round of RT-PCR for the TCR CDR3 was performed with the HTBI primer set and the Qiagen OneStep RT-PCR kit. Libraries were constructed in a second round of multiplex PCR, after which size selection and purification were performed. Sequencing of the libraries was done on an Illumina HiSeq2000 using paired-end 100 bp reads. The authors processed their data as follows. SOAPnuke was used to process the raw data, with reads discarded if the reads contained adapters or uncalled bases, had a mean Phred below 15, or lacked an exact constant-primer or identifier match. High-quality paired reads were merged using COPE v1.2.5, and each unique nucleotide sequence was defined as a clonotype. MiTCR v1.1 was used to align the clonotypes against IMGT TRBV, TRBD and TRBJ reference segments. The analysis included only V-J combinations with a frequency above 0.0001, which together covered 99% to 99.2% of the repertoires. A TCS score was defined as the ratio of F50 (clonal expansion) to E x V (chaos), with BLOSUM62-based TCRdist applied between CDR3 peptides within each V-J. Welch's t-statistics and random forest reduced roughly 530 V-J features to about 13, which were used in a naive Bayes classifier (R e1071). TCRdb ran its own pipeline on the public reads, namely fastp trimming at Q25 and MiXCR clone calling, and kept in-frame beta chains. Each CDR3 protein appears once, grouped with its most common genes and DNA. TCRdb, not the authors, supplied the V and J calls. This sample comprises roughly 260,000 distinct CDR3 sequences, about 14% of them detected only once. The ten largest account for 10% to 15% of the sample.

A word on this clonotype: Its antigen remains undetermined. No qualities accompany the bases; no much larger clone lies one base away.

Inclusive of the bounding cysteine and phenylalanine, the CDR3 is 12 residues long. The entry retains the CDR3 DNA only, 36 bases that are in frame from base 1. CDR1 and CDR2 (KGHDR, SFDVKD) derive from the germline V gene. The V end loses 1 base and the J end loses 4 bases, and a stretch of 2 bases separates them. Hyperthyroidism patients were aged 18 to 65 years and newly diagnosed, with disease duration of less than 2 months. Patients with uncontrolled infections, other autoimmune diseases, pregnancy or lactation were excluded. Clinical symptoms, serum thyroxine and TRAb, thyroid ultrasound, and orbital computed tomography formed the basis for the diagnoses. For progressor patients, blood was drawn at the first diagnosis of hyperthyroidism, before any ophthalmopathy symptoms had appeared. Ficoll-Paque density gradient centrifugation was used to isolate PBMCs from approximately 10 ml of fresh peripheral blood. Progressor patients were initially diagnosed with Graves' hyperthyroidism and developed ophthalmopathy during follow-up. Total RNA was extracted using Trizol reagent, and RNA quality was assessed on an Agilent 2100 Bioanalyzer.

Sequencing was performed on blood. This sequence uses TRBV24-1 and TRBJ2-3, with the D gene uncertain. This receptor was obtained from a woman in her thirties or forties with Graves' hyperthyroidism that later progressed to Graves' ophthalmopathy. This receptor has the CDR3 CATSDLADTQYF. The nucleotides read TGTGCCACCAGTGATTTAGCAGATACGCAGTATTTT.